Shown below are 10 T cell receptor beta chains from a single sample sequenced in a study of blood T cell repertoires in COVID-19. Produced via immunoSEQ multiplex PCR; TCRdb's table is partial and in-frame only. The table shows 250,000 to 300,000 clones, with around 88% occurring only once. Material: peripheral blood. These receptors originate from a woman aged 25 to 39 who had recovered from COVID-19.

Only one count was recorded for this clone. This sequence joins TRBV3-1 (or the pseudogene TRBV3-2) and TRBJ1-6, with D unclear. This CDR3 has 20 amino acids. V was trimmed by 4 bases and J by 0 bases, leaving 22 bases between them. Germline V gene data show CDR1 as LGHDT and CDR2 as YNNKEL (reference sequence). The CDR3: CASSPQAGRSPSSYNSPLHF. CDR3 sequence (DNA): TGTGCCAGCAGCCCGCAGGCAGGAAGGTCTCCGAGCTCCTATAATTCACCCCTCCACTTT.

The chain is built from TRBV7-3 and TRBJ2-5, with D uncertain. Germline CDR1 and CDR2: SGHTA and FQGTGA. V lost 5 bases and J 2 bases, leaving 9 bases between the germline ends. This CDR3 contains 13 residues. The CDR3 nucleotides are TGTGCCAGCAGCCGACTGAAACAAGAGACCCAGTACTTC. Protein: CASSRLKQETQYF.

The chain carries TRBV7-9 and TRBJ2-7; tentatively, D is TRBD1 (6 bases). From germline, CDR1 is SEHNR and CDR2 FQNEAQ (reference sequence). Trimming stripped 3 bases from V and 2 bases from J, with 11 bases between. The CDR3 is 14 residues long. The CDR3 sequence is CASSFGGTTYEQYF. The CDR3 DNA sequence: TGTGCCAGCAGCTTCGGTGGGACAACCTACGAGCAGTACTTC.

This chain links TRBV27 with TRBJ2-3, with a possible D match to TRBD1 (6 bases). Trimming cost V 5 bases and J 5 bases, with 17 bases left between them. Germline CDR1 reads MNHEY; CDR2 reads SMNVEV (reference sequence). CDR3 length equals 15 residues. This chain's CDR3 is CASSPQTGFIDTQYF. Written as DNA, the CDR3 is TGTGCCAGCAGTCCGCAGACAGGTTTTATAGATACGCAGTATTTT.

The chain uses TRBV5-5 and TRBJ1-5; TRBD1 matches at 10 bases. The V gene's germline CDR1 is SGHKS and CDR2 YYEKEE (reference sequence). After removal of 4 bases from V and 5 bases from J, the junction contained 6 bases not matched to a gene. The CDR3 length is 15 residues. The CDR3 loop is CASSAPGTGDQPQHF. Written as DNA, the CDR3 is TGTGCCAGCAGCGCCCCCGGGACAGGGGATCAGCCCCAGCATTTT.

The rearrangement uses TRBV27 and TRBJ2-3; TRBD2 aligns across 15 bases. The CDR3 extends over 18 amino acids. Losses at the gene ends were 5 bases for V and 1 base for J; bases not matched to a gene: 7. Germline V gene sequence: CDR1 MNHEY, CDR2 SMNVEV (reference sequence). CDR3 residues: CASSPGLAGGIRTDTQYF. The DNA for the CDR3 is TGTGCCAGCAGTCCCGGACTAGCGGGGGGGATACGCACAGATACGCAGTATTTT.

The chain carries TRBV7-9 and TRBJ2-7; 8 nucleotides align to TRBD1. The CDR3 covers 12 residues. The V segment lost 6 bases and the J segment 6 bases; nucleotides outside the gene matches: 4. Germline CDR1 SEHNR, CDR2 FQNEAQ (reference sequence). Written as DNA, the CDR3 is TGTGCCAGCAGACCAGACAGGGGCGAGCAGTACTTC. The encoded protein is CASRPDRGEQYF.

About this clone: Other DNA sequences within the sample encode an identical CDR3. The CDR3 region has the DNA TGTGCCAGCAGCTTAGGGGGCGGATACGAGCAGTACTTC. Translation: CASSLGGGYEQYF. This chain links TRBV11-3 with TRBJ2-7; tentative D call: TRBD1 (5 bases). V was cut by 1 base and J by 4 bases, with 8 bases left in between. The CDR3 sequence is 13 residues long. The germline V gene encodes CDR1 SGHNT and CDR2 YENEEA.

This sequence joins TRBV19 and TRBJ1-1; 8 nucleotides line up with TRBD1. Trimming removed 5 bases from V and 8 bases from J; junction bases left unmatched: 7. The germline gives CDR1 LNHDA, CDR2 SQIVND (reference sequence). The CDR3 runs 13 residues. CDR3 in amino acids: CASSPERDREAFF. CDR3 sequence (DNA): TGTGCCAGTAGTCCCGAACGGGACAGGGAAGCTTTCTTT.

This rearrangement joins TRBV11-2 to TRBJ1-1, with D possibly being TRBD1 (5 bases). The V end was cut by 4 bases, the J end by 5 bases, with 11 bases between. Germline V gene data show CDR1 as SGHAT and CDR2 as FQNNGV. This CDR3 is 13 amino acids long. The CDR3 DNA reads TGTGCCAGCAGCTACACGGGGGGTACTGAAGCTTTCTTT. This codes for CASSYTGGTEAFF.